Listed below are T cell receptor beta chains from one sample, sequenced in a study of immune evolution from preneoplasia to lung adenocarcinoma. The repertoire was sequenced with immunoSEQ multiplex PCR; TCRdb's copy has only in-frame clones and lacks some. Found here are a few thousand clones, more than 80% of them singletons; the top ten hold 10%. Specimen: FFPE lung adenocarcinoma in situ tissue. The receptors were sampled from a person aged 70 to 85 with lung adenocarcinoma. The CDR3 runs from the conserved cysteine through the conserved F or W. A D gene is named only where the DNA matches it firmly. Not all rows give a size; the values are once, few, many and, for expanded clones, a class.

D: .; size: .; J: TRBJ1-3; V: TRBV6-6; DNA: TGTGCCAGCAGTTACTTGGGCAGCTCTGGAAACACCATATATTTT; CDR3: CASSYLGSSGNTIYF
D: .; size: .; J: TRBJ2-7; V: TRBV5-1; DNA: TGCGCCAGCATGCCGGATTACCACTCCTACGAGCAGTACTTC; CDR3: CASMPDYHSYEQYF
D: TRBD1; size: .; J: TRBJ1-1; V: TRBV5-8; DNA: TGTGCCAGCAGCTTGTTACAGGGGGTAGTTGGCACTGAAGCTTTCTTT; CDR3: CASSLLQGVVGTEAFF
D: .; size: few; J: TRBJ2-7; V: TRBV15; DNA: TGTGCCACCAGCAGAGGGGGGGCGGAAATCGACGAGCAGTACTTC; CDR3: CATSRGGAEIDEQYF
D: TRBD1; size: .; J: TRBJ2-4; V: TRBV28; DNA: TGTGCCAGTCCGGGACAGGGGACCAAAAACATTCAGTACTTC; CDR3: CASPGQGTKNIQYF
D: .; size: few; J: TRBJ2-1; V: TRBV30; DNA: TGTGCCTGGAGTCAGTTGGATGAGCAGTTCTTC; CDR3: CAWSQLDEQFF
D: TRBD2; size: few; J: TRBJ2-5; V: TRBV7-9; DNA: TGTGCCAGCAGCACCCCCGCCGGGACTAGCGGGAGTGTGGCAGAGACCCAGTACTTC; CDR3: CASSTPAGTSGSVAETQYF
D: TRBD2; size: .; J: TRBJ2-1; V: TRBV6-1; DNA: TGTGCCAGCAGTGCTCGGACGTATCGAGGTAGCGGGAGGTCCAATGAGCAGTTCTTC; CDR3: CASSARTYRGSGRSNEQFF
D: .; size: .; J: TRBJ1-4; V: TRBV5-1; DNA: TGCGCCAGCAGCGTCCAGGGTCGAAATGAAAAACTGTTTTTT; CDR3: CASSVQGRNEKLFF
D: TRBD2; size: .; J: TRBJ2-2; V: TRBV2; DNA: TGTGCCAGCACCAGCGGGGAGGCCCGGGACGGGGAGCTGTTTTTT; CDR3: CASTSGEARDGELFF
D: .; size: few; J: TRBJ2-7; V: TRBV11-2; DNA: TGTGCCAGCAGCTTAGGGGCTAGCGTTTACGAGCAGTACTTC; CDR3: CASSLGASVYEQYF
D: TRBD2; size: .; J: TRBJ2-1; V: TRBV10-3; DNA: TGTGCCATCACCTATAGCGGGAGTGCCTACAATGAGCAGTTCTTC; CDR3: CAITYSGSAYNEQFF
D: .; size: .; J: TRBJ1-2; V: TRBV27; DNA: TGTGCCAGCAGTTTGAGGGGCCCCCTGCCCTATGGCTACACCTTC; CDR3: CASSLRGPLPYGYTF
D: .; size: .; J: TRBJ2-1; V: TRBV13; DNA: TGTGCCAGCAGCTTAGGCAGGGATTCCTACAATGAGCAGTTCTTC; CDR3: CASSLGRDSYNEQFF
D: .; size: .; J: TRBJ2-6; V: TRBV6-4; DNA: TGTGCCAGCAGTGGAGGAGGGGGGTACGGGGCCAACGTCCTGACTTTC; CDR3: CASSGGGGYGANVLTF
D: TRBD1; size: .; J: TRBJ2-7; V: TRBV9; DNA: TGTGCCAGCAGCGTAGGAGGGGGCTGGGGCGAGCAGTACTTC; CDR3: CASSVGGGWGEQYF